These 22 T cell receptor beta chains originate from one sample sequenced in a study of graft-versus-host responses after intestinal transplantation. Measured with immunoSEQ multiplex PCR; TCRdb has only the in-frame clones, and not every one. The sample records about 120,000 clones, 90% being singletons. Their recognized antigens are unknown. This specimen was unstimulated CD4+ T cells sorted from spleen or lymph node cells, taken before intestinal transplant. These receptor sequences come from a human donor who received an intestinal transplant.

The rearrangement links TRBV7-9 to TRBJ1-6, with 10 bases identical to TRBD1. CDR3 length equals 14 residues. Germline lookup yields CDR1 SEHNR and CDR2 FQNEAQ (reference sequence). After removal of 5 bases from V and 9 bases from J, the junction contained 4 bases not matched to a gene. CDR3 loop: CASSAWTGGSPLHF. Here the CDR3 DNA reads TGTGCCAGCAGCGCTTGGACAGGGGGTTCACCCCTCCACTTT. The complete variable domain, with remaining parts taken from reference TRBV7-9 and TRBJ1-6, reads DTGVSQNPRHKITKRGQNVTFRCDPISEHNRLYWYRQTLGQGPEFLTYFQNEAQLEKSRLLSDRFSAERPKGSFSTLEIQRTEQGDSAMYLCASSAWTGGSPLHFGNGTRLTVT.

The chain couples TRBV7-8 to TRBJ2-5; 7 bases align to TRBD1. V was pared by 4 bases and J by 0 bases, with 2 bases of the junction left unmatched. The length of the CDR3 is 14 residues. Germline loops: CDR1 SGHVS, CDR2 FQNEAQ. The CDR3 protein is CASSSGTDQETQYF. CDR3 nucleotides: TGTGCCAGCAGCTCAGGGACAGACCAAGAGACCCAGTACTTC.

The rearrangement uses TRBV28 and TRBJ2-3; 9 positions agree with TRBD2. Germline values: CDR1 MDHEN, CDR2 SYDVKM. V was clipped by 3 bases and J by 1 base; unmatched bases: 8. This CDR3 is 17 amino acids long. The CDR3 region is CASSFLPSGDRTDTQYF. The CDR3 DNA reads TGTGCCAGCAGTTTTCTGCCTAGCGGGGATCGCACAGATACGCAGTATTTT. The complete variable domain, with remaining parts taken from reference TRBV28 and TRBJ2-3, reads DVKVTQSSRYLVKRTGEKVFLECVQDMDHENMFWYRQDPGLGLRLIYFSYDVKMKEKGDIPEGYSVSREKKERFSLILESASTNQTSMYLCASSFLPSGDRTDTQYFGPGTRLTVL.

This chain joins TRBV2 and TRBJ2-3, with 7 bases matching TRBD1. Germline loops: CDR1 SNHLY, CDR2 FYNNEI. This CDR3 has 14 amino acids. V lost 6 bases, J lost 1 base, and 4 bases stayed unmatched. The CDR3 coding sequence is TGTGCCAGCAGATGGGACAGACGCACAGATACGCAGTATTTT. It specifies CASRWDRRTDTQYF.

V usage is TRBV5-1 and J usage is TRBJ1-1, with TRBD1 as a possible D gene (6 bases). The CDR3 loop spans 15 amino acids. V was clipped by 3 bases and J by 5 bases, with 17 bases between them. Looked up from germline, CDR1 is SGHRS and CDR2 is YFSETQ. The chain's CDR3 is CASSSSPTQGTEAFF. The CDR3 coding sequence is TGCGCCAGCAGCTCCAGCCCAACGCAGGGGACTGAAGCTTTCTTT.

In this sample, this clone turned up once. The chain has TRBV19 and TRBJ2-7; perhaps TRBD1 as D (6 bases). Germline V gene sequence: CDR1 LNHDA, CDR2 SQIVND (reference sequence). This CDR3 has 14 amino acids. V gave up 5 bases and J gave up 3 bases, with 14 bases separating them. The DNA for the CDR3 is TGTGCCAGTAGTGCCGGCACAGGGTTCTACGAGCAGTACTTC. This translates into CASSAGTGFYEQYF.

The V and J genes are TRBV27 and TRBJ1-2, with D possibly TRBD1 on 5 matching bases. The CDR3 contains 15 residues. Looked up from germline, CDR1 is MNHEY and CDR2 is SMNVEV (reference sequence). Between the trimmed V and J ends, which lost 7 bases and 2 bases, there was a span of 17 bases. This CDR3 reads CASTKSGVQNYGYTF. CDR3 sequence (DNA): TGTGCCAGCACCAAGTCGGGGGTCCAAAACTATGGCTACACCTTC.

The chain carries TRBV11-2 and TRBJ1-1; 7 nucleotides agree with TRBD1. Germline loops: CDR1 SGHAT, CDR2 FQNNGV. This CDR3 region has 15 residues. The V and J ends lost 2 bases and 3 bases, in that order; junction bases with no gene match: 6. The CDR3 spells CASSLYPGGDTEAFF. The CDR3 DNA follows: TGTGCCAGCAGCTTATATCCAGGGGGAGACACTGAAGCTTTCTTT.

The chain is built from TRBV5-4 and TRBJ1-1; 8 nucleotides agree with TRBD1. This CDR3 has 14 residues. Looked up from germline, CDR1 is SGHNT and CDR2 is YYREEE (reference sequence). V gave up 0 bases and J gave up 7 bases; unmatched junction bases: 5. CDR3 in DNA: TGTGCCAGCAGCTTGGGGGGGGACAGGTTTGAAGCTTTCTTT. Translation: CASSLGGDRFEAFF.

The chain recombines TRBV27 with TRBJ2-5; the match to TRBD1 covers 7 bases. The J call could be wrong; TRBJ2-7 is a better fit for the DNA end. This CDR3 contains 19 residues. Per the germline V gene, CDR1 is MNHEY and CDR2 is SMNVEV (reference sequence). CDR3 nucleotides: TGTGCCAGCCGCAGCCCAGCACTCAGGGGGAATTTTTTAGGGTACGAGCAGTACTTC. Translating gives CASRSPALRGNFLGYEQYF.

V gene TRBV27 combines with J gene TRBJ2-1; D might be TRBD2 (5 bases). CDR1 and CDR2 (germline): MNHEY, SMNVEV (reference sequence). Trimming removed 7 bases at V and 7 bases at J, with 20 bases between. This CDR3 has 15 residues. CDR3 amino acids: CASKREGRGGNEQFF. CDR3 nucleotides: TGTGCCAGCAAGCGTGAAGGTCGGGGTGGGAATGAGCAGTTCTTC.

CDR3 DNA: TGTGCCAGCAGCTCGTTCCCCGTAGCTAACTATGGCTACACCTTC. Translating gives CASSSFPVANYGYTF. The chain couples TRBV5-5 to TRBJ1-2, with no clear D. Germline CDR1 is SGHKS and CDR2 is YYEKEE (reference sequence). The CDR3 has 15 residues. Trimming removed 3 bases from V and 0 bases from J, with 12 bases in between. The whole variable domain, filled in from reference TRBV5-5 and TRBJ1-2, reads DAGVTQSPTHLIKTRGQQVTLRCSPISGHKSVSWYQQVLGQGPQFIFQYYEKEERGRGNFPDRFSARQFPNYSSELNVNALLLGDSALYLCASSSFPVANYGYTFGSGTRLTVV.

Here the CDR3 reads CASRDSYQPQHF. The CDR3 coding sequence is TGTGCCAGCAGGGACAGCTATCAGCCCCAGCATTTT. The V gene is TRBV6-1, the J gene TRBJ1-5; perhaps TRBD1 as D (6 bases). Trimming shortened V by 6 bases and J by 5 bases, and 8 bases separated the two germline ends. There are 12 residues in the CDR3. The V gene's germline CDR1 is MNHNS and CDR2 SASEGT.

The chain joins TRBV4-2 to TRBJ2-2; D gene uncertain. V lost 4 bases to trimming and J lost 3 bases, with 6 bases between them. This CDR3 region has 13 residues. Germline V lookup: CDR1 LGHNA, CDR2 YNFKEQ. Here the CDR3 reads CASSLPDTGELFF. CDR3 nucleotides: TGTGCCAGCAGCCTACCAGACACCGGGGAGCTGTTTTTT.

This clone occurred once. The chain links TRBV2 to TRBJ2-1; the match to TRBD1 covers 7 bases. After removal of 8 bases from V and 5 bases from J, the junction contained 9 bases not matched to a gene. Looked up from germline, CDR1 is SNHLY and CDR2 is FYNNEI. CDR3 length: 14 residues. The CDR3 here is CASVTGEINNEQFF. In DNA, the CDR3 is TGTGCCAGCGTTACAGGGGAGATAAACAATGAGCAGTTCTTC.

Here the CDR3 DNA reads TGTGCCACCACCACCTCCGGGACTAGCGGGGGGATGAGTGAGCAGTTCTTC. It is translated as CATTTSGTSGGMSEQFF. The chain links TRBV7-2 to TRBJ2-1, with 15 bases fitting TRBD2. The junction had 16 bases not matched to a gene; V was cut back by 10 bases and J by 9 bases. This CDR3 has 17 amino acids. CDR1 is SGHTA, CDR2 FQGNSA, per germline.

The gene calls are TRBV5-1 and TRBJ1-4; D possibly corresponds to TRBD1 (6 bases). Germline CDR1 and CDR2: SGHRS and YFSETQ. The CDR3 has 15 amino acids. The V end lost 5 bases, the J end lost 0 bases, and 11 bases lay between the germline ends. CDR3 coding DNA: TGCGCCAGCAGGAGGAGGACAGCAACTAATGAAAAACTGTTTTTT. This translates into CASRRRTATNEKLFF.

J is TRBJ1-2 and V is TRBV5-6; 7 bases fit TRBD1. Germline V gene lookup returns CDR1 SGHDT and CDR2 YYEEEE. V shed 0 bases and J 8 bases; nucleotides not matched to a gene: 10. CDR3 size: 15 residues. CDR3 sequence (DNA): TGTGCCAGCAGCTTGGTCCCGGCAGGGGGACAGGGCTACACCTTC. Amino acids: CASSLVPAGGQGYTF.

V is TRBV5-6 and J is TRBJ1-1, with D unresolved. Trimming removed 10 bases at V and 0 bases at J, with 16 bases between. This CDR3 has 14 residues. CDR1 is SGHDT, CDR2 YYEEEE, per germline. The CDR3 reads CAQRGIKMNTEAFF. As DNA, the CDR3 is TGTGCCCAGCGGGGTATCAAAATGAACACTGAAGCTTTCTTT.

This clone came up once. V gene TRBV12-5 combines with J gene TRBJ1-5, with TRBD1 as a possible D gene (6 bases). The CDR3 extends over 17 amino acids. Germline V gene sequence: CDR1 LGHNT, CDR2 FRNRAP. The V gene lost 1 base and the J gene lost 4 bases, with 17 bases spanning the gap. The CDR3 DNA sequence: TGTGCTAGTGGTTTGGGGACCACCAGACAGGTTAATCAGCCCCAGCATTTT. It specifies CASGLGTTRQVNQPQHF.

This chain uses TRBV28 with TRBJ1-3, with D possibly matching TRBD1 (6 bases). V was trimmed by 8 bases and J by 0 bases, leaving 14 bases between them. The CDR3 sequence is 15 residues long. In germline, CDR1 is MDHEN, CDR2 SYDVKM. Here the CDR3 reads CASSRGGPSGNTIYF. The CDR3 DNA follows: TGTGCCAGCTCCCGAGGGGGACCCTCTGGAAACACCATATATTTT.

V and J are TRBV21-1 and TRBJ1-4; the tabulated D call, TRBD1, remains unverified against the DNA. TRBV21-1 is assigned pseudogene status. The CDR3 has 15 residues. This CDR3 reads CASNCRGRGNEKLFF. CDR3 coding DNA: TGTGCCAGCAATTGTAGGGGCCGTGGGAATGAAAAACTGTTTTTT.